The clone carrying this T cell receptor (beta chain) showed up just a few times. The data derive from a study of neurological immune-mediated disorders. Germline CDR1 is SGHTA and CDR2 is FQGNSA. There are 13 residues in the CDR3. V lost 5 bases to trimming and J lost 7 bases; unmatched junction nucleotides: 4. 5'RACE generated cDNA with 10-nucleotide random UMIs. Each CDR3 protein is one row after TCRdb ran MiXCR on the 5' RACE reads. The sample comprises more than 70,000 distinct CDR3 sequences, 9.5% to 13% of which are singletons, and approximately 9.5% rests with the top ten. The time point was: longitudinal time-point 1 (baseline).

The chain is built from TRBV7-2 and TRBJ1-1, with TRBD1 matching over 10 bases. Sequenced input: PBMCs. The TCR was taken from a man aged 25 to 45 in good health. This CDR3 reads CASSPDRGFEAFF. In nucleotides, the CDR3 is TGTGCCAGCAGCCCGGACAGGGGGTTTGAAGCTTTCTTT.